This T cell receptor (beta chain) was identified during a study of monozygotic twins with inflammatory bowel disease. Incorporation of UMIs carrying a 6-nucleotide sample barcode was performed by template switching. cDNA for TCRalpha and TCRbeta was amplified by nested PCRs of roughly 15 then 9 cycles. TCRdb re-called the 5' RACE reads; one entry per CDR3 protein, DNA not given. The table lists about 150,000 distinct CDR3 sequences, with about 1.2% in the top ten. Findings of the study overall: Fewer clonotypes were shared with others by IBD patients than by healthy twins, especially with disease activity. Added variability in patient repertoires may stem from differing immunosuppressive treatments.

Concerning this clonotype: Its specificity is not known.

The CDR3 is made up of 17 amino acids. This clonotype was sampled from a human donor with ulcerative colitis or Crohn's disease, or a healthy co-twin of an affected twin (not recorded which). The sequencing sample was made of blood. J is TRBJ2-2 and V is TRBV21-1. TRBV21-1 is reported as a pseudogene. The CDR3 sequence: CASSVTVRGSKGGELFF.